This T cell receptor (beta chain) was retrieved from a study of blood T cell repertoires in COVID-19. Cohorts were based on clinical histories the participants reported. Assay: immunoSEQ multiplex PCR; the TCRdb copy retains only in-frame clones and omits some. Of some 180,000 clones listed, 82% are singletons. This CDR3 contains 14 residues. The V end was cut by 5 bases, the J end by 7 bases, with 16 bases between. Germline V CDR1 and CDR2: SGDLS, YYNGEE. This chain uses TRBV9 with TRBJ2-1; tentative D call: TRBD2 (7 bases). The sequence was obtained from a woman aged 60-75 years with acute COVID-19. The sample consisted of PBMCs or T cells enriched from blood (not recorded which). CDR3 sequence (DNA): TGTGCCAGCAGGGGAGGGGGAGTTAAAAATGAGCAGTTCTTC. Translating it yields CASRGGGVKNEQFF.